What follows are 3 T cell receptor beta chains derived from one specimen sequenced in a study of CD8 T cells in Susac syndrome. RNA totalling about 0.5 to 1 ug underwent reverse transcription with random hexamers. Each CDR3 protein is one row after TCRdb ran MiXCR on the immunoSEQ multiplex PCR reads. Here the sample spans hundreds of thousands of distinct CDR3 sequences, almost 97% being singletons. The sequencing input was CD4+ T cells from PBMCs. These receptor sequences come from a human donor with Susac syndrome.

This chain connects TRBV9 to TRBJ1-2; D not certain. The CDR3 has 15 residues. Germline CDR1 reads SGDLS; CDR2 reads YYNGEE. V dropped 0 bases and J dropped 3 bases, with 12 bases sitting between them. CDR3 nucleotides: TGTGCCAGCAGCGTAGACGGAACACCTGACTATGGCTACACCTTC. Residues: CASSVDGTPDYGYTF.

The chain employs TRBV9 and TRBJ2-1; D unclear. The V gene lost 3 bases and the J gene lost 4 bases, with 14 bases spanning the gap. CDR1 SGDLS and CDR2 YYNGEE come from the germline V gene. The CDR3 runs 15 residues. This chain's CDR3 is CASSEDPNEYNEQFF. In nucleotides, the CDR3 is TGTGCCAGCAGCGAGGACCCCAACGAATACAATGAGCAGTTCTTC.

The chain uses TRBV5-1 and TRBJ2-5; D gene unclear. This CDR3 comprises 13 residues. The germline gives CDR1 SGHRS, CDR2 YFSETQ. The V and J ends lost 2 bases and 2 bases respectively, with 7 bases between them. CDR3 loop: CASSFPNQETQYF. The CDR3 nucleotides read TGCGCCAGCAGCTTTCCTAATCAAGAGACCCAGTACTTC.